A single sample gave rise to the 22 T cell receptor beta chains below, sequenced in a study of blood T cell repertoires in COVID-19. Here immunoSEQ multiplex PCR was the method, and the copy in TCRdb shows in-frame clones only, minus some. The sample lists 150,000 to 200,000 clones; about 90% were seen once. Sequenced: peripheral blood. These receptors all stem from a woman aged 55-70 years with COVID-19, enrolled during active disease.

The gene calls are TRBV4-3 and TRBJ2-1, with 9 bases identical to TRBD2. Per the germline V gene, CDR1 is LGHNA and CDR2 is YSLEER. CDR3 length: 22 amino acids. The trim removed 3 bases at V and 7 bases at J, leaving 28 bases unmatched. The CDR3 is CASSHKTNRDSGSWDWGNEQFF. The CDR3 nucleotides read TGCGCCAGCAGCCATAAGACTAACCGGGATAGCGGGAGCTGGGATTGGGGGAATGAGCAGTTCTTC.

This rearrangement joins TRBV4-1 to TRBJ1-3; no firm D call. V lost 6 bases, J lost 4 bases, and 13 bases lay in between. Germline V CDR1 and CDR2: MGHRA, YSYEKL. This CDR3 has 14 amino acids. CDR3 region: CASRAPGRGNTIYF. CDR3 sequence (DNA): TGCGCCAGCAGAGCACCGGGAAGAGGAAACACCATATATTTT.

CDR3 residues: CASTTPTTGNTEAFF. CDR3 nucleotides: TGTGCCAGTACTACCCCGACGACAGGAAACACTGAAGCTTTCTTT. This sequence joins TRBV19 and TRBJ1-1; D is possibly TRBD1 (6 bases). Germline CDR1 is LNHDA and CDR2 is SQIVND (reference sequence). V gave up 7 bases and J gave up 2 bases, with 17 bases separating them. This CDR3 region has 15 residues.

Written as DNA, the CDR3 is TGTGCCAGTAGTCCCCTAGCGTTGGCGAACACCGGGGAGCTGTTTTTT. This gives the protein CASSPLALANTGELFF. The chain joins TRBV19 to TRBJ2-2; TRBD2 is a possible D gene (6 bases). V was cut by 5 bases and J by 0 bases, with 13 bases left in between. The germline V gene encodes CDR1 LNHDA and CDR2 SQIVND (reference sequence). The CDR3 has 16 amino acids.

This chain links TRBV27 with TRBJ1-3; D may be TRBD1 (6 bases). V was cut by 1 base and J by 4 bases, with 8 bases left in between. The CDR3 is made up of 14 amino acids. CDR1 is MNHEY, CDR2 SMNVEV, per germline (reference sequence). The CDR3 protein is CASSLWGPGNTIYF. The CDR3 nucleotides are TGTGCCAGCAGTTTATGGGGGCCCGGAAACACCATATATTTT.

V is TRBV18 and J is TRBJ2-2, with 12 bases lining up with TRBD2. The germline V gene has CDR1 KGHSH and CDR2 LQKENI. The CDR3 extends over 18 amino acids. The V segment lost 3 bases and the J segment 3 bases; nucleotides outside the gene matches: 8. The CDR3 DNA is TGTGCCAGCTCACCGATTCGACTAGCGGGAGTGGACACCGGGGAGCTGTTTTTT. Translated: CASSPIRLAGVDTGELFF.

The chain carries TRBV6-6 and TRBJ2-7; D uncertain. The germline gives CDR1 MNHNY, CDR2 SVGAGI (reference sequence). This CDR3 spans 14 amino acids. V was pared by 1 base and J by 1 base, with 8 bases between. The CDR3 coding sequence is TGTGCCAGCAGTTACTTGTACAGTTCCTACGAGCAGTACTTC. It encodes CASSYLYSSYEQYF.

The chain uses TRBV29-1 and TRBJ2-1; 7 bases agree with TRBD2. CDR3 size: 13 residues. The ends lost 3 bases at V and 7 bases at J; junction bases unmatched: 6. CDR1 SQVTM and CDR2 ANQGSEA come from the germline V gene. The CDR3 reads CSVDVAGLNEQFF. CDR3 coding DNA: TGCAGCGTTGACGTAGCGGGCCTTAATGAGCAGTTCTTC.

On this clone: An end of the junction does not agree with germline; a read error may underlie this. The CDR3 nucleotides read TGTGCTAGCAGCTTAGGGCGGGACGGGAATGAAAAACTGTTTTTT. It translates to CASSLGRDGNEKLFF. The V and J genes are TRBV7-7 and TRBJ1-4; a possible D gene is TRBD1 (5 bases). Germline V gene data show CDR1 as SSHAT and CDR2 as FNYEAQ (reference sequence). This CDR3 contains 15 residues.

The chain uses TRBV27 and TRBJ2-7; D remains ambiguous. The CDR3 covers 13 residues. V was cut by 5 bases and J by 0 bases, with 8 bases left in between. Germline values: CDR1 MNHEY, CDR2 SMNVEV (reference sequence). CDR3 amino acids: CASSMVASYEQYF. The CDR3 DNA sequence: TGTGCCAGCAGTATGGTGGCCTCCTACGAGCAGTACTTC.

This chain links TRBV7-9 with TRBJ2-5, with D possibly being TRBD2 (5 bases). The V end lost 9 bases, the J end lost 4 bases, and 18 bases lay between the germline ends. The CDR3 is 14 residues long. Germline CDR1 reads SEHNR; CDR2 reads FQNEAQ (reference sequence). The CDR3 region has the DNA TGTGCCAGGGAACCGATAGAGGGCCGAGAGACCCAGTACTTC. Its protein is CAREPIEGRETQYF.

The chain joins TRBV9 to TRBJ1-1, with TRBD1 identical over 8 bases. J was trimmed by 1 base and V by 3 bases; bases with no gene match: 5. The CDR3 is 15 amino acids. Germline values: CDR1 SGDLS, CDR2 YYNGEE. The CDR3 bases are TGTGCCAGCAGCGAATCTACAGGGGGGAACACTGAAGCTTTCTTT. It yields the protein CASSESTGGNTEAFF.

The chain recombines TRBV7-9 with TRBJ1-4; maybe TRBD1 (6 bases). Trimming took off 5 bases at V and 1 base at J, with 8 bases between the two ends. The CDR3 covers 14 residues. Germline loops: CDR1 SEHNR, CDR2 FQNEAQ (reference sequence). The CDR3 loop reads CASSPDRTNEKLFF. The DNA for the CDR3 is TGTGCCAGCAGCCCGGACAGAACTAATGAAAAACTGTTTTTT.

This chain links TRBV4-3 with TRBJ2-1; 10 nucleotides line up with TRBD2. Germline V gives CDR1 LGHNA, CDR2 YSLEER. Trimming removed 6 bases from V and 4 bases from J; junction bases left unmatched: 15. This CDR3 is built from 18 residues. CDR3 sequence: CASSLRSAGLADYNEQFF. Here the CDR3 DNA reads TGCGCCAGCAGTCTTAGATCGGCCGGACTAGCGGATTACAATGAGCAGTTCTTC.

Only one count was recorded for this clone. This chain links TRBV27 with TRBJ1-1; 11 bases agree with TRBD1. The CDR3 covers 14 residues. Per the germline V gene, CDR1 is MNHEY and CDR2 is SMNVEV (reference sequence). V trimming: 5 bases; J trimming: 1 base; junction bases outside the gene matches: 0. The CDR3 bases are TGTGCCAGCAGTGGACAGGGGGCGAACACTGAAGCTTTCTTT. This gives the protein CASSGQGANTEAFF.

The rearrangement links TRBV4-1 to TRBJ2-5; a weak D match, TRBD1 (6 bases). Trimming stripped 5 bases from V and 2 bases from J, with 15 bases between. The germline V gene has CDR1 MGHRA and CDR2 YSYEKL. CDR3 size: 15 residues. The CDR3 protein is CASSTKIRGQETQYF. CDR3 DNA: TGCGCCAGCAGCACCAAGATCAGGGGTCAAGAGACCCAGTACTTC.

This clone was detected only once. This sequence joins TRBV6-5 and TRBJ1-3; D might be TRBD1 (5 bases). V was cut by 5 bases and J by 0 bases, with 11 bases left in between. Germline CDR1 and CDR2: MNHEY and SVGAGI. There are 15 residues in the CDR3. The CDR3 DNA reads as TGTGCCAGCAGTCCGCGGGGCCTCTCTGGAAACACCATATATTTT. Its translation: CASSPRGLSGNTIYF.

V usage is TRBV6-5 and J usage is TRBJ1-4, with 7 positions matching TRBD1. Germline assignment: CDR1 MNHEY and CDR2 SVGAGI. V dropped 6 bases and J dropped 5; count of bases not matched to a gene: 6. The CDR3 has 14 amino acids. CDR3 in amino acids: CASRHRGVNEKLFF. CDR3 nucleotide sequence: TGTGCCAGCAGACACAGGGGAGTAAATGAAAAACTGTTTTTT.

The chain has TRBV2 and TRBJ2-1, with D tentatively TRBD1 (7 bases). This CDR3 is built from 15 residues. From germline, CDR1 is SNHLY and CDR2 FYNNEI. Trimming removed 4 bases from V and 6 bases from J, with 16 bases in between. The CDR3: CASSVGRGAFNEQFF. CDR3 bases: TGTGCCAGCAGTGTGGGCAGGGGGGCCTTCAATGAGCAGTTCTTC.

This clone was counted only a few times. The chain combines TRBV11-2 with TRBJ2-7, with 8 bases fitting TRBD2. Germline CDR1 reads SGHAT; CDR2 reads FQNNGV. The V segment lost 7 bases and the J segment 2 bases; nucleotides outside the gene matches: 10. The CDR3 is 15 amino acids. CDR3 protein: CASTPPRGLAYEQYF. DNA for the CDR3: TGTGCCAGCACCCCCCCTAGGGGACTAGCCTACGAGCAGTACTTC.

The rearrangement links TRBV9 to TRBJ1-1; no clear D gene. This CDR3 has 13 residues. V dropped 0 bases and J dropped 2 bases, with 5 bases sitting between them. Per the germline V gene, CDR1 is SGDLS and CDR2 is YYNGEE. CDR3: CASSVVLNTEAFF. CDR3 bases: TGTGCCAGCAGCGTAGTTCTTAACACTGAAGCTTTCTTT.

This sequence joins TRBV5-1 and TRBJ1-4; D possibly corresponds to TRBD1 (6 bases). There are 15 residues in the CDR3. Germline lookup yields CDR1 SGHRS and CDR2 YFSETQ. V lost 3 bases and J 0 bases, leaving 9 bases between the germline ends. CDR3 protein: CASSSDSATNEKLFF. As DNA, the CDR3 is TGCGCCAGCAGCTCGGACAGCGCAACTAATGAAAAACTGTTTTTT.